The rows below give T cell receptor beta chains drawn from one sample of a study of T cells after yellow fever vaccination. TCRdb recomputed calls from the 5' RACE reads with MiXCR, one row per CDR3 protein. The sample contains about 120,000 distinct CDR3 sequences, about 8.8% of which appear only once. Source: CD8+ T cells sorted from PBMCs, taken on the day of the yellow fever booster vaccination. The source is a man between 18 and 29 years old who received the YFV17D yellow fever vaccine. Each CDR3 is given with its conserved first and last residue.

v_call cdr3_aa
TRBV20-1 CSAADHTEAFF
TRBV9 CASSVAGNQPQHF
TRBV7-6 CASSPRTSIEAGELFF
TRBV6-2/TRBV6-3 CASTVAGHEQYF
TRBV6-2/TRBV6-3 CASSYGGGIEQFF
TRBV6-1 CASSEGRGNTGELFF
TRBV3-1 CASSQDLPPNTEAFF
TRBV12-3/TRBV12-4 CASSFWKNTEAFF
TRBV19 CASSIRGYTGELFF
TRBV7-6 CASSPRSMQGTTSTDTQYF
TRBV12-3/TRBV12-4 CASSPTGEETQYF
TRBV4-3 CASSQTTGENYGYTF
TRBV20-1 CSAPADRATRDTQYF
TRBV20-1 CSARDIGGASYNEQFF
TRBV4-2 CASSQESGGDQPQHF
TRBV11-2 CASLPSWGPETQYF
TRBV20-1 CSARDSLGTSGNYEQYF
TRBV27 CASSPEGYNQPQHF
TRBV4-1 CASSQDNQYGYTF
TRBV20-1 CSARPHRGQETQYF
TRBV20-1 CSARALGGGYGYTF
TRBV4-3 CASSHNRDYGYTF
TRBV12-3/TRBV12-4 CATAQGRGYTF
TRBV6-2/TRBV6-3 CASSYTMTGSNYGYTF
TRBV7-9 CASSPGGDTQYF
TRBV29-1 CSVVGGSEEQYF
TRBV11-1 CASSYYRGPNTEAFF
TRBV7-9 CASTPTSGGDEDTQYF
TRBV21-1 CASSKPGGCGAKNIQYF
TRBV20-1 CSARDVLEDSQETQYF
TRBV4-3 CASSHRTASPLYNEQFF
TRBV29-1 CSVETGMNTEAFF
TRBV20-1 CSARGDSSYEQYF
TRBV2 CASSEGPGPETQYF
TRBV5-1 CASSSGPFETGELFF